This T cell receptor (beta chain) was profiled in a study of blood T cells in healthy people across ages. The CDR3 spans 13 residues. The germline V gene has CDR1 SGHRS and CDR2 YFSETQ. V was cut by 4 bases and J by 5 bases, with 12 bases left in between. With a J-beta primer mix and a sample-barcoded 5' primer, a second PCR ran roughly 6 to 11 cycles. Using its own MiXCR run on the 5' RACE reads, TCRdb lists one record per CDR3 protein. The sample consists of some 670,000 distinct CDR3 sequences, about 50% of them appearing once. The V gene is TRBV5-1, the J gene TRBJ1-1; D remains ambiguous. The sequence derives from a woman older than 75 in good health. Sequencing used blood. CDR3 residues: CASSVTSGTEAFF. Here the CDR3 DNA reads TGCGCCAGCAGCGTAACCAGTGGGACTGAAGCTTTCTTT.